The present entry profiles one T cell receptor (beta chain) with its context. Its antigen is not identified. This entry is derived from a study of cytomegalovirus exposure and HLA in healthy donors. Trimming shortened V by 2 bases and J by 1 base, and 14 bases separated the two germline ends. Germline lookup yields CDR1 PRHDT and CDR2 FYEKMQ (reference sequence). CDR3 length: 16 amino acids. Whole-study results and caveats: Later, an analysis showed that TCR beta chains associated with HLA were more clonally expanded than others that were equally common. Cytomegalovirus-associated status was assigned to approximately 160 TCR beta chains. As confirmed in vitro, a few CMV-associated chains were specific for CMV antigens.

PCR primers comprised 60 Vbeta and 13 Jbeta primers. Data came from immunoSEQ multiplex PCR; TCRdb stores just in-frame clones and leaves some out. The sample lists roughly 200,000 clones, roughly four fifths occurring once. Donors counted as nominally healthy when sampled, yet unrecorded immune exposures were likely. Sample: PBMCs. This TCR derives from a man in his fifties in good health and CMV-seronegative. This sequence joins TRBV13 and TRBJ1-1, with D possibly TRBD1 on 5 matching bases. In DNA, the CDR3 is TGTGCCAGCAGCTTAAGGCAGGGCGTGGGGAACACTGAAGCTTTCTTT. It is translated as CASSLRQGVGNTEAFF. Drawing the rest from reference TRBV13 and TRBJ1-1, the complete variable domain is AAGVIQSPRHLIKEKRETATLKCYPIPRHDTVYWYQQGPGQDPQFLISFYEKMQSDKGSIPDRFSAQQFSDYHSELNMSSLELGDSALYFCASSLRQGVGNTEAFFGQGTRLTVV.